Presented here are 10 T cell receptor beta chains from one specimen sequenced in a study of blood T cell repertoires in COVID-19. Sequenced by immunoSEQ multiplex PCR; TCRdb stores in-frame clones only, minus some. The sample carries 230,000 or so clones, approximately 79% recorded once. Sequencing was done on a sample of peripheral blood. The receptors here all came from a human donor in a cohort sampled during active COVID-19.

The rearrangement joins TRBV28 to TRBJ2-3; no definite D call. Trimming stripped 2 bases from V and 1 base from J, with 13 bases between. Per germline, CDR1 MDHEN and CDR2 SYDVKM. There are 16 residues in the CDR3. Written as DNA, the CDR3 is TGTGCCAGCAGTTTAACGGGTGCGGCCCGCACAGATACGCAGTATTTT. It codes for CASSLTGAARTDTQYF.

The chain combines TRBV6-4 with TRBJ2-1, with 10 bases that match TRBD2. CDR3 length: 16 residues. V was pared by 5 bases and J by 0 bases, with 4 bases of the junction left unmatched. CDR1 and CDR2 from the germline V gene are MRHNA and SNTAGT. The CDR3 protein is CASSNSGRSSYNEQFF. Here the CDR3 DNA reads TGTGCCAGCAGTAATAGCGGGAGGAGCTCCTACAATGAGCAGTTCTTC.

CDR3 in DNA: TGCGCCAGCAGCCTCGGGGGGGCGGGAGCCTACAATGAGCAGTTCTTC. Its translation: CASSLGGAGAYNEQFF. The V gene is TRBV5-1, the J gene TRBJ2-1; 8 nucleotides match TRBD2. The CDR3 sequence is 16 residues long. Germline lookup yields CDR1 SGHRS and CDR2 YFSETQ. V shed 4 bases and J 2 bases; nucleotides not matched to a gene: 8.

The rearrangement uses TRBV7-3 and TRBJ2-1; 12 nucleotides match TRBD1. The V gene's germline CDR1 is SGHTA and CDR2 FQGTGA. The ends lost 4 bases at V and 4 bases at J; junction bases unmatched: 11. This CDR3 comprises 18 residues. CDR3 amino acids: CASSSMSGTGGPYNEQFF. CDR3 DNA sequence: TGTGCCAGCAGCTCCATGAGCGGGACAGGGGGCCCGTACAATGAGCAGTTCTTC.

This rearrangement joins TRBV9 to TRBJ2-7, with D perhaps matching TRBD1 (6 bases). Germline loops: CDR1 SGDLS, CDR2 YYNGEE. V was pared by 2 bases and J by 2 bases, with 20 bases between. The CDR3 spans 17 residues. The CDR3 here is CASSVDSQVAYTYEQYF. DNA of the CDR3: TGTGCCAGCAGCGTGGACAGTCAGGTAGCTTATACCTACGAGCAGTACTTC.

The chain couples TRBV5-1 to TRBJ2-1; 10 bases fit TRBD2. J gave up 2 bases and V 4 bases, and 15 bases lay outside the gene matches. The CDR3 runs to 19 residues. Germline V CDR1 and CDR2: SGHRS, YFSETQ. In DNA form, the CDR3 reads TGCGCCAGCAGCGTGGCGGGGGCTAGCGGGAGTGGGCCCTACAATGAGCAGTTCTTC. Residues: CASSVAGASGSGPYNEQFF.

CDR3 sequence: CASSRSRGDEQYF. CDR3 sequence (DNA): TGTGCCAGCTCTCGAAGCAGGGGCGACGAGCAGTACTTC. This rearrangement joins TRBV18 to TRBJ2-7; possible D gene TRBD1, 6 bases. This CDR3 contains 13 residues. In germline, CDR1 is KGHSH, CDR2 LQKENI. With 6 bases removed from V and 5 bases from J, the gap between germline ends came to 14 bases.

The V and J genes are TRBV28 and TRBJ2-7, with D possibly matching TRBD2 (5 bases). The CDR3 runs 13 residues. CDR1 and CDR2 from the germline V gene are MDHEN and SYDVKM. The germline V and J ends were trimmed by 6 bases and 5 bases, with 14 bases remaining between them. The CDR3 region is CASSLGIQNEQYF. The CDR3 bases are TGTGCCAGCAGCCTCGGGATCCAAAACGAGCAGTACTTC.

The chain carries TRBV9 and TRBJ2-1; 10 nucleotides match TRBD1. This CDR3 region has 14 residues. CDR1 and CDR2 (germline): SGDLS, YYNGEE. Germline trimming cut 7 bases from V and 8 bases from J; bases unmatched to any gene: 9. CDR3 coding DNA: TGTGCCAGCTCAGAAATAGGGACAGGGGATGAGCAGTTCTTC. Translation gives CASSEIGTGDEQFF. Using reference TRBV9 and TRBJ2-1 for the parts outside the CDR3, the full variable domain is DSGVTQTPKHLITATGQRVTLRCSPRSGDLSVYWYQQSLDQGLQFLIQYYNGEERAKGNILERFSAQQFPDLHSELNLSSLELGDSALYFCASSEIGTGDEQFFGPGTRLTVL.

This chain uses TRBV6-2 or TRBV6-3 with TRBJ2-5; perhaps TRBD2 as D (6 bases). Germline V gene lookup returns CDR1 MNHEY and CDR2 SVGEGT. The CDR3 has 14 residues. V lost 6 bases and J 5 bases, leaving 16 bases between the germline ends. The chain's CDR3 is CASSPPAGFETQYF. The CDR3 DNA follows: TGTGCCAGCAGCCCCCCGGCGGGATTCGAGACCCAGTACTTC.